The entry that follows covers one T cell receptor (beta chain) sequence. Its specificity is not known. This record belongs to a study of memory CD4+ T cells and cytomegalovirus serostatus. Study conclusions and caveats: Median bootstrapped AUC for CMV status was about 0.95 originally, 0.85 to 0.92 US-trained. Of 150 to 200 reported CMV TCRbeta sequences, some 67 were found in memory CD4+ repertoires. Suggested: most of the CMV-linked TCR signature lies in CD4+ memory cells.

The V and J ends lost 4 bases and 4 bases, in that order; junction bases with no gene match: 0. Germline loops: CDR1 KGHSH, CDR2 LQKENI. The CDR3 length is 12 residues. The sort gate was single viable CD3+CD4+CD8-CD45RO+ cells for memory CD4+ T cells. Study processing details: Out-of-frame sequences were removed, leaving about 2.2 million distinct TCRbeta sequences. The protocol was immunoSEQ multiplex PCR, while the TCRdb copy is restricted to in-frame clones and leaves out a portion. D and trimming were read from the DNA, whereas the V and J calls and clone size are those reported in that table. This table holds roughly 67,000 clones, 60% to 85% found once.

V usage is TRBV18 and J usage is TRBJ1-1, with TRBD1 matching 7 bases. Source material: memory CD4+ T cells from blood. The source is an adult in good health and CMV-seropositive. The CDR3 is CASSRTGTEAFF. The CDR3 DNA reads as TGTGCCAGCTCACGGACAGGCACTGAAGCTTTCTTT.